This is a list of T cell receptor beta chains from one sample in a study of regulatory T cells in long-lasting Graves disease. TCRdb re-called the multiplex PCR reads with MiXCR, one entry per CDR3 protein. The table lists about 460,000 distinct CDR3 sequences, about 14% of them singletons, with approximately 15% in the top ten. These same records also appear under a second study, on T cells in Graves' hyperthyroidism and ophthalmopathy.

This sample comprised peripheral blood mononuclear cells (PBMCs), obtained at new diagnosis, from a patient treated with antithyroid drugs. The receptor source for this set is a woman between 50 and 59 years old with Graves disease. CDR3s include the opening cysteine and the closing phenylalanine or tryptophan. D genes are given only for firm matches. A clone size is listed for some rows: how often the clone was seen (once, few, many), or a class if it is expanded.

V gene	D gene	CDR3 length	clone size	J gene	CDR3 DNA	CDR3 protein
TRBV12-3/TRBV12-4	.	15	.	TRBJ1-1	TGTGCCAGCACCCAATGGGCGGGAGTGAACACTGAAGCTTTCTTT	CASTQWAGVNTEAFF
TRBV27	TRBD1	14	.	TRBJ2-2	TGTGCCAGCAGAGGACAGGGGTTGACCGGGGAGCTGCTTTTT	CASRGQGLTGELLF
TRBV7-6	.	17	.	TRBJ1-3	TGTGCCAGCAGCTTTTCTTATCACCCTCCGCCAGGAAACACCATATATTTT	CASSFSYHPPPGNTIYF
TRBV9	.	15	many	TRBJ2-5	TGTGCCAGCAGCGGGAGTACAGGGACCCAAGAGACCCAGTACTTC	CASSGSTGTQETQYF
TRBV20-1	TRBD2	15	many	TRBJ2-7	TGCAGTGCTCCTTCCATTAGCGGGAGCTCCTACGAGCAGTACTTC	CSAPSISGSSYEQYF
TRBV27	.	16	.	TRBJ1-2	TGTGCCAGCAGACCTGATACAAGGGCGGCGGGCTATGGCTACACCTTC	CASRPDTRAAGYGYTF
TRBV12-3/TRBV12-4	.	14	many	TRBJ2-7	TGTGCCAGCAGTTTGCCCGGGGCGAATGACGAGCAGTACTTC	CASSLPGANDEQYF
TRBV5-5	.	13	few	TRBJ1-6	TGTGCCAGCAGCTTAGAAGGGGGATCACCCCTCCACTTT	CASSLEGGSPLHF
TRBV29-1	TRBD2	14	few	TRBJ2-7	TGCAGCGTTGAAGATAGCGGGAGTAGGTTTGGGCAGTACTTC	CSVEDSGSRFGQYF
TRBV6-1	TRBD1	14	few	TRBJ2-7	TGTGCCAGCAGAGAACAGGGGGCAAGCTACGAGCAGTACTTC	CASREQGASYEQYF
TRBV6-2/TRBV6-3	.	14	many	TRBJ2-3	TGTGCCAGCAGTTACTCCGGGAGAATAGATACGCAGTATTTT	CASSYSGRIDTQYF
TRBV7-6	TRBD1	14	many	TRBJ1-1	TGTGCCAGCAGCCACAGGGGGGCGAACACTGAAGCTTTCTTT	CASSHRGANTEAFF
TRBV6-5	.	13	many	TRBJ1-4	TGTGCCAGCAGTTACTCCTCTTCTGAAAAACTGTTTTTT	CASSYSSSEKLFF
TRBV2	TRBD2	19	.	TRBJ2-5	TGTGCCAGCAGTGATAGAAGCGGGAGGGCCCGGCGGTCGGAGGAGACCCAGTACTTC	CASSDRSGRARRSEETQYF
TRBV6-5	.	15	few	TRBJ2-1	TGTGCCAGCAGTTACAGCTCCTACTCCTACAATGAGCAGTTCTTC	CASSYSSYSYNEQFF
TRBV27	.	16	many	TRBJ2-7	TGTGCCAGCAGTTTACTGAGCGGGCTAGCGAGCTACGAGCAGTACTTC	CASSLLSGLASYEQYF
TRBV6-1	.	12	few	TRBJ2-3	TGTGCCAGCCGTAGCGGCACAGATACGCAGTATTTT	CASRSGTDTQYF
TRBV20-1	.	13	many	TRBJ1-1	TGCAGTGCACTTCGCGACCTGAACACTGAAGCTTTCTTT	CSALRDLNTEAFF
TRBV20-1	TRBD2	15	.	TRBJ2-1	TGCAGTGTCCCCGTCGCGGGAGGGCCTTTTTACGAGCAGTTCTTC	CSVPVAGGPFYEQFF
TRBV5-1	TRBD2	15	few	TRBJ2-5	TGCGCCAGCAGCTTTCAGAGCGGGAGTCAAGAGACCCAGTACTTC	CASSFQSGSQETQYF
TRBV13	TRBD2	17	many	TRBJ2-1	TGTGCCAGCAGCTCGCCCCTGGCTAGCGGACCCTACAATGAGCAGTTCTTC	CASSSPLASGPYNEQFF
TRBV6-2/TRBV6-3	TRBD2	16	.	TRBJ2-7	TGTGCCAGCAGGTACCTAGCGGGAGATCTCTCCTACGAGCAGTACTTC	CASRYLAGDLSYEQYF
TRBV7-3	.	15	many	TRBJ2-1	TGTGCCAGCAGCACCGCTAGCGAGTCCTACAATGAGCAGTTCTTC	CASSTASESYNEQFF
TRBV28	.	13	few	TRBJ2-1	TGTGCCAGCAGTTTGGGCTCCTACAATGAGCAGCTCTTC	CASSLGSYNEQLF
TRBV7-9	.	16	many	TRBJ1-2	TGTGCCAGCAGCTTAGGGCGGAGGCACTATAACTATGGCTACACCTTC	CASSLGRRHYNYGYTF
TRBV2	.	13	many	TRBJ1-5	TGTGCCAGCAGCTTAGACATTCATCAGCCCCAGCATTTT	CASSLDIHQPQHF
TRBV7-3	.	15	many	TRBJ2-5	TGTGCCAGCAGCTTAATGGGGGGGGGCAGAGAGACCCAGTACTTC	CASSLMGGGRETQYF
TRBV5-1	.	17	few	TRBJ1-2	TGCGCCAGCAGCCCGCGGACACAAACTAACGCTATGGGTGGCTACACCTTC	CASSPRTQTNAMGGYTF
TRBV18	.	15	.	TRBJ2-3	TGTGCCAGCTCACCTCGGCCGAGCACAGATACGGGGGAGTATTTT	CASSPRPSTDTGEYF
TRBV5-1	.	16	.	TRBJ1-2	TGCGTCAGCAGCTTGGAGGCGAGACAGGCAAACTATGGCTACACCTTC	CVSSLEARQANYGYTF
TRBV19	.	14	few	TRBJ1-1	TGTGCCAGTAGTATCAGCCACAGGGTCACTGAAGCTTTCTTT	CASSISHRVTEAFF
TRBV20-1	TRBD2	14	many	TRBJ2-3	TGCAGTGCTAGAGGGGGACTAGCTACAGATACGCAGTATTTT	CSARGGLATDTQYF
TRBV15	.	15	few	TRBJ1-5	TGTGCCACCAGCAGATACAGGGCTAGCAATCAGCCCCAGCATTTC	CATSRYRASNQPQHF
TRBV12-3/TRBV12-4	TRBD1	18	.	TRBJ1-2	TGTGCCAGCAACCCACGACCGGGACAGGGGGCGATTGGCTATGGCTACACCTTC	CASNPRPGQGAIGYGYTF
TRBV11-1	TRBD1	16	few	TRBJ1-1	TGTGCCAGCAGCCCTTACCCCGTGACAGGGTACACTGAAGCTTTCTTT	CASSPYPVTGYTEAFF
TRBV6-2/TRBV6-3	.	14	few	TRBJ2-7	TGTGCCAGCAGTAAAGGGGACGGTTCCTACGAGCAGTACTTC	CASSKGDGSYEQYF
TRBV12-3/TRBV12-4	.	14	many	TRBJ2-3	TGTGCCAGCAGTGTGGTGCTCATGGGGGATACGCAGTATTTT	CASSVVLMGDTQYF
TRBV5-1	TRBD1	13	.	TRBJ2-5	TGCGCCAGCAGCCGGGACAGGGGGGAGACCCAGTACTTC	CASSRDRGETQYF
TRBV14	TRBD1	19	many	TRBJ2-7	TGTGCCAGCAGCCAAGATCCAGAAACTAAGGACAGGGGGATTCACGAGCAGTACTTC	CASSQDPETKDRGIHEQYF
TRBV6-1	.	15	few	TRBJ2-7	TGTGCCAGCAGGTCGTGGGACCAGAACTCCTACGAGCAGTACTTC	CASRSWDQNSYEQYF
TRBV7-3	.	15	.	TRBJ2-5	TGTGCCAGCAGCCCTCTCCCGGGGCCCCAAGAGACCCAGTACTTC	CASSPLPGPQETQYF
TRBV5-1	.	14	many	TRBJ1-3	TGCGCCAGCAGCTTCGACAGCTCTGGAAACACCATATATTTT	CASSFDSSGNTIYF
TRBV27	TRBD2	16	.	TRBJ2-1	TGTGCCAGCAGTTCCGGACCAGCGGGGGACTACAATGAGCAGTTCTTC	CASSSGPAGDYNEQFF
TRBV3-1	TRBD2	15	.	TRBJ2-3	TGTGCCAGCAGCCCCCTGACTAGCGCCACAGATACGCAGTATTTT	CASSPLTSATDTQYF
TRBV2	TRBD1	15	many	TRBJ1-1	TGTGCCAGCAGTGAAAGGGGACAGATGAACACTGAAGCTTTCTTT	CASSERGQMNTEAFF
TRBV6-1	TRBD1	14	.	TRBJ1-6	TGTGCCAGCAAAAATGACAGGGCTAATTCACCCCTCCACTTT	CASKNDRANSPLHF
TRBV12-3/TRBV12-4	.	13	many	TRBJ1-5	TGTGCCAGCAGTTTAGGAGGGTCTCAGCCCCAGCATTTT	CASSLGGSQPQHF
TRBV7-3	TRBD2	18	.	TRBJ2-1	TGTGCCAGCAGCCCCCAAACCGCGGGACTAGCGGTCGACAATGAGCAGTTCTTC	CASSPQTAGLAVDNEQFF
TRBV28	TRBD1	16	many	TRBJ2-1	TGTGCCAGCAGTTTATTGGGACAGGGGTCCTACAATGAGCAGTTCTTC	CASSLLGQGSYNEQFF
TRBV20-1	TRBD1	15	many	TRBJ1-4	TGCAGTGCTAGGGACAGGCCGGGGGTCGACGAAAAACTGTTTTTT	CSARDRPGVDEKLFF